These 5 T cell receptor beta chains originate from one sample sequenced in a study of cytotoxic CD8 clonotypes in ibrutinib-treated CLL. Here immunoSEQ multiplex PCR was the method, and the copy in TCRdb shows in-frame clones only, minus some. The sample lists about 130,000 clones, approximately 80% seen once, with about 3.3% in the top ten. Sequences were derived from PBMCs, sampled after 24 months of ibrutinib treatment. Receptor source: a human donor with chronic lymphocytic leukemia.

V usage is TRBV27 and J usage is TRBJ2-7; D call uncertain. The CDR3 has 13 amino acids. Germline V gene lookup returns CDR1 MNHEY and CDR2 SMNVEV (reference sequence). V dropped 3 bases and J dropped 6 bases, with 12 bases sitting between them. For the CDR3, the DNA is TGTGCCAGCAGTTTCCTCCGCTCCGCCGAGCAGTACTTC. It codes for CASSFLRSAEQYF.

The chain carries TRBV19 and TRBJ1-2; TRBD1 agrees at 7 bases. Germline V CDR1 and CDR2: LNHDA, SQIVND (reference sequence). V shed 3 bases and J 0 bases; nucleotides not matched to a gene: 4. This CDR3 region has 15 residues. CDR3 loop: CASSMGQGANYGYTF. CDR3 coding DNA: TGTGCCAGTAGTATGGGTCAGGGGGCTAACTATGGCTACACCTTC.

V usage is TRBV5-6 and J usage is TRBJ1-5; the D is unclear. Trimming left V 3 bases short and J 1 base short, with 11 bases between. The CDR3 is made up of 15 amino acids. Germline lookup yields CDR1 SGHDT and CDR2 YYEEEE. The CDR3 nucleotides read TGTGCCAGCAGCTCGACCGGATGGAGCAATCAGCCCCAGCATTTT. Its translation is CASSSTGWSNQPQHF.

This clone was seen just once. The chain carries TRBV5-1 and TRBJ2-7, with D perhaps TRBD1 or TRBD2 (5 bases each). CDR1 SGHRS and CDR2 YFSETQ come from the germline V gene. V was pared by 0 bases and J by 0 bases, with 7 bases between. This CDR3 spans 14 amino acids. CDR3: CASSLAGTSYEQYF. CDR3 DNA: TGCGCCAGCAGCTTGGCCGGGACCTCCTACGAGCAGTACTTC.

This chain uses TRBV28 with TRBJ1-4, with 10 bases lining up with TRBD1. The CDR3 contains 14 residues. Trimming removed 10 bases from V and 7 bases from J; junction bases left unmatched: 9. CDR1 and CDR2 from the germline V gene are MDHEN and SYDVKM. In DNA form, the CDR3 reads TGTGCCACCCGATCGTGGGACAGGGGTGAAAAACTGTTTTTT. The encoded protein is CATRSWDRGEKLFF.